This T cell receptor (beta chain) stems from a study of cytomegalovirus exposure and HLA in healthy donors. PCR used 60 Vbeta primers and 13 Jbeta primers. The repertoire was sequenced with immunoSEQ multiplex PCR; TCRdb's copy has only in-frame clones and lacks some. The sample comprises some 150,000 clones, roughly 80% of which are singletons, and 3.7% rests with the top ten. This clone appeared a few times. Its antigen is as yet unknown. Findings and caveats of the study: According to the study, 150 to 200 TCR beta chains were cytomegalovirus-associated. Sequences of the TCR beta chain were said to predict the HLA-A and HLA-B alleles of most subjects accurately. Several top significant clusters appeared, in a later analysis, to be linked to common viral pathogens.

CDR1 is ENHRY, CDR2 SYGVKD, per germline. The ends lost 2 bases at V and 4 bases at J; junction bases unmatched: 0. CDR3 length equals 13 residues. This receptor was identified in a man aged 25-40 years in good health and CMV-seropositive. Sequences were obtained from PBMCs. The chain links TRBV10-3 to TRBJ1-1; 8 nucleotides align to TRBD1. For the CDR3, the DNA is TGTGCCATCAGTGAGACAGGGGGCACTGAAGCTTTCTTT. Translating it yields CAISETGGTEAFF.